What follows are 16 T cell receptor beta chains derived from one specimen sequenced in a study of T cells in Graves' hyperthyroidism and ophthalmopathy. From RNA transcripts, TCR beta CDR3 regions were amplified. HTBI primers were the set used in a first-round RT-PCR of the TCR CDR3. TCRdb passed the multiplex PCR reads through MiXCR, listing each CDR3 protein once. The data hold 250,000 to 300,000 distinct CDR3 sequences, with approximately 19% observed a single time. Source material: blood. The receptors here all came from a man in his forties or fifties with Graves' ophthalmopathy.

This clonotype appeared many times. The V and J genes are TRBV3-1 and TRBJ2-5, with a tentative D call TRBD1 (5 bases). CDR1 and CDR2 from the germline V gene are LGHDT and YNNKEL (reference sequence). The CDR3 spans 13 residues. V lost 3 bases to trimming and J lost 8 bases, with 13 bases between them. The CDR3 DNA reads TGTGCCAGCAGCCAGTATGTTACAGGCACCCAGTACTTC. It encodes CASSQYVTGTQYF.

This clonotype was recorded a few times. V usage is TRBV5-5 and J usage is TRBJ2-1, with D possibly matching TRBD2 (5 bases). The CDR3 covers 15 residues. Germline lookup yields CDR1 SGHKS and CDR2 YYEKEE (reference sequence). Deletions cut 0 bases from V and 6 bases from J, with 13 bases between. The CDR3 DNA reads TGTGCCAGCAGCTTGGGGTGGGAGCGAGGCAATGAGCAGTTCTTC. This gives the protein CASSLGWERGNEQFF.

This clonotype was seen a single time. This sequence joins TRBV19 and TRBJ2-5; 7 bases are a match to TRBD1. Germline-derived CDR1 and CDR2 are LNHDA and SQIVND (reference sequence). The CDR3 covers 14 residues. The ends lost 5 bases at V and 3 bases at J; junction bases unmatched: 6. DNA for the CDR3: TGTGCCAGTAGTTTTTCGACAGGGAAAGAGACCCAGTACTTC. Translating it yields CASSFSTGKETQYF.

This chain uses TRBV14 with TRBJ2-2; D not resolved. Germline CDR1 is SGHDN and CDR2 is FVKESK. Trimming shortened V by 6 bases and J by 4 bases, and 18 bases separated the two germline ends. The CDR3 is 16 residues long. CDR3 amino acids: CASSRSGARVTGELFF. The CDR3 DNA sequence: TGTGCCAGCAGTAGGTCAGGCGCCCGTGTCACCGGGGAGCTGTTTTTT.

This clonotype was seen many times. This chain uses TRBV20-1 with TRBJ2-3, with 7 bases that match TRBD2. The CDR3 contains 16 residues. The V gene's germline CDR1 is DFQATT and CDR2 SNEGSKA (reference sequence). V was pared by 5 bases and J by 1 base, with 12 bases of the junction left unmatched. The chain's CDR3 is CSAAPLGAGGTDTQYF. DNA of the CDR3: TGCAGTGCTGCCCCGCTTGGCGCGGGAGGCACAGATACGCAGTATTTT.

This chain connects TRBV12-3 or TRBV12-4 to TRBJ1-1, with D perhaps TRBD1 (5 bases). Trimming removed 9 bases at V and 2 bases at J, with 10 bases between. There are 12 residues in the CDR3. CDR3 bases: TGTGCCAGTACCAGGGCCAACACTGAAGCTTTCTTT. This codes for CASTRANTEAFF.

The chain is built from TRBV9 and TRBJ1-2; D is undetermined. The CDR3 spans 16 residues. Trimming cost V 0 bases and J 8 bases, with 20 bases left between them. Germline CDR1 reads SGDLS; CDR2 reads YYNGEE. CDR3 loop: CASSVGLAPGFVGYTF. The CDR3 region has the DNA TGTGCCAGCAGCGTAGGGTTGGCCCCGGGATTTGTGGGCTACACCTTC. Variable domain in full (rest from reference TRBV9 and TRBJ1-2): DSGVTQTPKHLITATGQRVTLRCSPRSGDLSVYWYQQSLDQGLQFLIQYYNGEERAKGNILERFSAQQFPDLHSELNLSSLELGDSALYFCASSVGLAPGFVGYTFGSGTRLTVV.

This clonotype was detected ten times or more. The V call is TRBV18, the J call TRBJ2-1, with D hard to call. Trimming removed 4 bases from V and 6 bases from J, with 13 bases in between. Germline V gene lookup returns CDR1 KGHSH and CDR2 LQKENI. The CDR3 runs to 14 residues. This chain's CDR3 is CASSQDGPPNEQFF. The CDR3 bases are TGTGCCAGCTCACAAGACGGACCCCCCAATGAGCAGTTCTTC.

This clonotype has a count of ten or more. The CDR3 bases are TGTGCCACCAGCAGAGATGGGGAGACCCAGTACTTC. Protein product: CATSRDGETQYF. The rearrangement links TRBV15 to TRBJ2-5; D remains ambiguous. Per the germline V gene, CDR1 is LNHNV and CDR2 is YYDKDF (reference sequence). The CDR3 loop spans 12 amino acids. Trimming removed 0 bases from V and 5 bases from J, with 4 bases in between.

This clonotype was picked up many times. CDR3 amino acids: CASSGRELFF. CDR3 sequence (DNA): TGTGCCAGCTCCGGCCGGGAGCTGTTTTTT. This rearrangement joins TRBV28 to TRBJ2-2; the D is unclear. V lost 8 bases, J lost 9 bases, and 7 bases lay in between. CDR3 length: 10 residues. Germline loops: CDR1 MDHEN, CDR2 SYDVKM.

Ten or more counts support this clonotype. V and J are TRBV28 and TRBJ2-7; 9 nucleotides agree with TRBD1. CDR1 and CDR2 from the germline V gene are MDHEN and SYDVKM. After removal of 3 bases from V and 2 bases from J, the junction contained 5 bases not matched to a gene. This CDR3 is built from 15 residues. The CDR3 loop is CASSFLRDRAYEQYF. The CDR3 nucleotides are TGTGCCAGCAGTTTTCTCCGGGACAGGGCCTACGAGCAGTACTTC.

This clonotype was counted a few times. The chain combines TRBV28 with TRBJ2-3, with D hard to call. V was trimmed by 8 bases and J by 2 bases, leaving 5 bases between them. There are 11 residues in the CDR3. The germline V gene encodes CDR1 MDHEN and CDR2 SYDVKM. The CDR3 loop is CASGPTDTQYF. The CDR3, as DNA: TGTGCCAGCGGCCCCACAGATACGCAGTATTTT. The entire variable domain, with the rest obtained from reference TRBV28 and TRBJ2-3, is as follows: DVKVTQSSRYLVKRTGEKVFLECVQDMDHENMFWYRQDPGLGLRLIYFSYDVKMKEKGDIPEGYSVSREKKERFSLILESASTNQTSMYLCASGPTDTQYFGPGTRLTVL.

This clonotype was seen ten or more times. The rearrangement uses TRBV2 and TRBJ2-7; a weak D match, TRBD2 (5 bases). V was trimmed by 0 bases and J by 6 bases, leaving 15 bases between them. The CDR3 extends over 15 amino acids. Germline CDR1 SNHLY, CDR2 FYNNEI. Here the CDR3 DNA reads TGTGCCAGCAGTGAAGCGCGGGCTAGTTCCCTCGAGCAGTACTTC. It codes for CASSEARASSLEQYF.

The sample holds many counts of this clonotype. This chain's CDR3 is CAWSPGTGGTETQYF. The CDR3 DNA follows: TGTGCCTGGAGTCCCGGGACAGGGGGGACAGAGACCCAGTACTTC. The chain recombines TRBV30 with TRBJ2-5, with 11 bases aligning to TRBD1. This CDR3 region has 15 residues. Germline lookup yields CDR1 GTSNPN and CDR2 SVGIG (reference sequence). The trim removed 2 bases at V and 4 bases at J, leaving 6 bases unmatched.

The chain recombines TRBV7-9 with TRBJ2-7; 11 bases are shared with TRBD1. This CDR3 region has 15 residues. The trim removed 5 bases at V and 7 bases at J, leaving 10 bases unmatched. CDR1 and CDR2 from the germline V gene are SEHNR and FQNEAQ (reference sequence). The CDR3 sequence is CASSHTGQGAREQYF. CDR3 sequence (DNA): TGTGCCAGCAGCCATACCGGACAGGGGGCGCGGGAGCAGTACTTC.

This clonotype occurred a few times. The J gene is TRBJ1-3, the V gene TRBV2, with a weak D call TRBD1 (5 bases). The V end lost 3 bases, the J end lost 1 base, and 7 bases lay between the germline ends. Per the germline V gene, CDR1 is SNHLY and CDR2 is FYNNEI. There are 14 residues in the CDR3. The CDR3 is CASSDRGSGNTIYF. The CDR3 DNA sequence: TGTGCCAGCAGTGACCGGGGGTCTGGAAACACCATATATTTT.